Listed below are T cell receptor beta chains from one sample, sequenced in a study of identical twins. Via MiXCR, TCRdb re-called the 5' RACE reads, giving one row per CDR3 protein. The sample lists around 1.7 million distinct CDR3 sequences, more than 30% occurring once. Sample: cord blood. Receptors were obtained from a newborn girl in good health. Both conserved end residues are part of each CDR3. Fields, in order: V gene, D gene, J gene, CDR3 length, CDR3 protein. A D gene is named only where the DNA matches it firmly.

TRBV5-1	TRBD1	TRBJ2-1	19	CASSFQVLGDRSSYNEQFF
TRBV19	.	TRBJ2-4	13	CASSMAAKNIQYF
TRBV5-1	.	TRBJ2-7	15	CASSPSGGEIYEQYF
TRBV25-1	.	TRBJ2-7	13	CASTPGQYYEQYF
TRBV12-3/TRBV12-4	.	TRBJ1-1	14	CASSKGGGGFEAFF
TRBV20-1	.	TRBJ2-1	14	CSASGSSSYNEQFF
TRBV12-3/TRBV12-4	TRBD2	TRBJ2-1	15	CASFLGGGSNNVQFF
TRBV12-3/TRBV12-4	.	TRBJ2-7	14	CASSPEWVVYEQYF
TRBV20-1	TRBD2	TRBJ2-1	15	CSAPGTSGGWNEQFF
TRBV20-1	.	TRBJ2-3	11	CSALWGDTQYF
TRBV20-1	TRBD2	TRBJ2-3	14	CSADPVRETDTQYF